This T cell receptor beta chain was captured by sequencing in a study of T cells in tumors after PD-1 blockade (dated by TCRdb to about 2019). Regarding the study in general: Exclusion criteria were prior checkpoint blockade, use of systemic immunosuppressants, or recent radiotherapy or other anti-cancer therapy within 4 weeks. Pembrolizumab 200 mg every 3 weeks or cemiplimab 350 mg every 2 weeks was administered to patients. Ongoing daily vismodegib 150 mg was also given to a subset of patients during anti-PD-1 treatment. An average of 113,528 TCR templates (range about 24,679-280,000) and fewer than 45,000 unique clonotypes was obtained for peripheral blood samples. Paired single-cell RNA and TCR sequencing was performed on site-matched tumors from BCC or SCC patients before and after anti-PD-1 therapy. To compare clonotypes in blood and tumor, bulk TCR sequencing was done on roughly ten peripheral blood samples taken from roughly 5 patients. Clinical response was assessed using RECIST version 1.1.

What the time point label conveys for this sample: after anti-PD-1 therapy. For bulk TCRbeta sequencing, genomic DNA was extracted from tumor biopsies or peripheral blood, and input amounts ranged from roughly 600 ng to 6,500 ng. Every patient had histologically proven advanced or metastatic basal or squamous cell carcinoma and was a poor candidate for surgical resection. Of the 10 or so patients making up the basal cell carcinoma cohort, seven or eight underwent bulk tumor TCR sequencing. The immunoSEQ platform was used for deep TCRbeta sequencing. The authors' pipeline ran thus. Only productive rearrangements were exported from the immunoSEQ Analyzer for downstream analysis. T cell phenotypes were assigned to bulk TCRbeta clonotypes by matching the clonotypes to single-cell RNA+TCR-seq clones with the same TCRbeta sequence. Clone enrichment in tumor was calculated as tumor frequency divided by PBMC frequency from bulk TCR sequencing. GLIPH was used to sort TCRs into specificity groups, which are clusters of distinct TCRs that likely recognize common antigens through shared CDR3 motifs. The table comes from immuneACCESS by way of TCRdb, which keeps in-frame sequences with V and J called. Part of the clones is missing from these tables; in studies checked, under half for an unresolved V gene and the rest for unknown reasons. V and J calls and clone size are those listed in that table; D and trimming were worked out from the DNA. This sample is represented by about 63,000 clones; around 67% of them were singletons. The ten largest clonotypes hold about 4.8% of the sample.

Results the study describes overall, beyond this receptor: Where the novel T cell clones came from was not determined, and possible sources could include lymphoid organs or rare unexpanded clones inside the tumor or in the tumor periphery. About 41% of tumor TCR clonotypes were found in blood, and some novel exhausted tumor clones appeared in pre-treatment blood, suggesting peripheral recruitment.

V is clipped by 0 bases and J by 4 bases, and the sequence between their germline boundaries is 9 bases long. From cysteine to phenylalanine, the CDR3 is 14 amino acids long. Kept here is only the CDR3 DNA, which spans 42 bases and is read in frame from base 1. CDR1 and CDR2 are drawn from the germline V gene: MGHRA, YSYEKL. This clone has just a few counts. Its antigen target is currently unknown. No qualities accompany the bases; no much larger clone lies one base away. This sequence uses TRBV4-1 and TRBJ1-2; the D segment could be TRBD1, given 5 matching bases. The sequencing here drew on PBMCs, taken after anti-PD-1 treatment. This receptor was identified in a human donor with basal cell carcinoma. In nucleotide form, the sequence is TGCGCCAGCAGCCAAGACAGGGCATTCTATGGCTACACCTTC. Its translation reads: CASSQDRAFYGYTF.